The 26 T cell receptor beta chains listed next were all sequenced from one sample in a study of cytomegalovirus exposure and HLA in healthy donors. The primer mix had 60 Vbeta and 13 Jbeta primers. Data came from immunoSEQ multiplex PCR; TCRdb stores just in-frame clones and leaves some out. The data hold tens of thousands of clones, with roughly 73% observed a single time. Input material: PBMCs. These TCRs come from a man aged 40-55 years in good health and CMV-seronegative.

This clone has only one observation. The V gene is TRBV4-1, the J gene TRBJ2-1, with D possibly TRBD2 on 7 matching bases. The CDR3 has 16 residues. The V and J ends lost 6 bases and 0 bases respectively, with 15 bases between them. The germline CDR1 and CDR2 sequences are MGHRA and YSYEKL. CDR3 amino acids: CASSAGARGSYNEQFF. In DNA, the CDR3 is TGCGCCAGCAGTGCGGGGGCGCGGGGCTCCTACAATGAGCAGTTCTTC.

V and J are TRBV4-1 and TRBJ2-7; 9 nucleotides line up with TRBD1. Germline values: CDR1 MGHRA, CDR2 YSYEKL. The CDR3 is 15 residues long. Trimming took 3 bases from V and 1 from J; bases not matched to a gene: 4. This chain's CDR3 is CASSHRTGVSYEQYF. The CDR3, as DNA: TGCGCCAGCAGCCACAGGACAGGGGTGTCCTACGAGCAGTACTTC.

This chain connects TRBV5-1 to TRBJ2-7; perhaps TRBD1 as D (6 bases). The CDR3 totals 15 residues. Trimming shortened V by 0 bases and J by 5 bases, and 15 bases separated the two germline ends. From germline, CDR1 is SGHRS and CDR2 YFSETQ. In nucleotides, the CDR3 is TGCGCCAGCAGCTTGGATGGGACCGAGGGGGACGAGCAGTACTTC. It encodes CASSLDGTEGDEQYF.

This chain links TRBV5-6 with TRBJ1-4, with no clear D. Trimming left V 4 bases short and J 8 bases short, with 18 bases between. Germline CDR1 SGHDT, CDR2 YYEEEE. The CDR3 consists of 15 residues. The CDR3 sequence is CASSRSGYTEEKLFF. CDR3 bases: TGTGCCAGCAGCCGGTCGGGTTATACCGAGGAAAAACTGTTTTTT.

The count of this clone is one. The rearrangement links TRBV9 to TRBJ2-3, with D perhaps matching TRBD1 (6 bases). CDR3 size: 15 residues. Trimming removed 4 bases at V and 1 base at J, with 13 bases between. Germline V gene data show CDR1 as SGDLS and CDR2 as YYNGEE. CDR3 residues: CASSLGAAGTDTQYF. The CDR3 DNA reads TGTGCCAGCAGCTTGGGGGCGGCGGGCACAGATACGCAGTATTTT. The full variable domain, completed using reference TRBV9 and TRBJ2-3, is DSGVTQTPKHLITATGQRVTLRCSPRSGDLSVYWYQQSLDQGLQFLIQYYNGEERAKGNILERFSAQQFPDLHSELNLSSLELGDSALYFCASSLGAAGTDTQYFGPGTRLTVL.

The rearrangement joins TRBV5-4 to TRBJ2-1; 8 bases line up with TRBD1. The V gene end was trimmed by 4 bases and the J gene end by 6 bases; junction bases not matched to a gene: 9. This CDR3 is 15 amino acids long. The germline CDR1 and CDR2 sequences are SGHNT and YYREEE (reference sequence). CDR3 in DNA: TGTGCCAGCAGCCGGGGACAGGACACGACCAATGAGCAGTTCTTC. It specifies CASSRGQDTTNEQFF.

V and J are TRBV7-9 and TRBJ2-7, with 7 bases matching TRBD1. The germline gives CDR1 SEHNR, CDR2 FQNEAQ (reference sequence). V trimming: 4 bases; J trimming: 2 bases; junction bases outside the gene matches: 20. The CDR3 extends over 19 amino acids. The CDR3, as DNA: TGTGCCAGCAGCTCCACACGATACAGAACAGGGGACCCTGCCTACGAGCAGTACTTC. Its translation is CASSSTRYRTGDPAYEQYF. The full variable domain, its missing parts supplied by reference TRBV7-9 and TRBJ2-7, is DTGVSQNPRHKITKRGQNVTFRCDPISEHNRLYWYRQTLGQGPEFLTYFQNEAQLEKSRLLSDRFSAERPKGSFSTLEIQRTEQGDSAMYLCASSSTRYRTGDPAYEQYFGPGTRLTVT.

The rearrangement links TRBV10-3 to TRBJ1-6; no reliable D call. V shed 2 bases and J shed 10 bases, with 6 bases lying between them. The CDR3 spans 12 residues. From germline, CDR1 is ENHRY and CDR2 SYGVKD. CDR3 bases: TGTGCCATCAGTGAGCCCCCATCACCCCTCCACTTT. Protein sequence: CAISEPPSPLHF.

The chain carries TRBV7-9 and TRBJ1-6; D is ambiguous. The CDR3 spans 15 residues. Germline V gene sequence: CDR1 SEHNR, CDR2 FQNEAQ (reference sequence). V lost 6 bases and J lost 0, with 9 bases in between. The CDR3 coding sequence is TGTGCCAGCAGTTCCGGGAGCTCCTATAATTCACCCCTCCACTTT. Its translation is CASSSGSSYNSPLHF. Looking up the rest from reference TRBV7-9 and TRBJ1-6 gives the full variable domain: DTGVSQNPRHKITKRGQNVTFRCDPISEHNRLYWYRQTLGQGPEFLTYFQNEAQLEKSRLLSDRFSAERPKGSFSTLEIQRTEQGDSAMYLCASSSGSSYNSPLHFGNGTRLTVT.

Within the sample, this clone is medium-sized. This chain joins TRBV19 and TRBJ2-3; D unresolved. The V end lost 2 bases, the J end lost 2 bases, and 8 bases lay between the germline ends. CDR3 size: 14 residues. Germline V gene sequence: CDR1 LNHDA, CDR2 SQIVND (reference sequence). The CDR3 spells CASSIQANTDTQYF. For the CDR3, the DNA is TGTGCCAGTAGTATACAGGCGAACACAGATACGCAGTATTTT.

This chain uses TRBV6-4 with TRBJ2-5; 7 bases map to TRBD2. Per the germline V gene, CDR1 is MRHNA and CDR2 is SNTAGT. With 4 bases clipped from V and 4 bases from J, the junction kept 9 bases outside the gene matches. CDR3 length: 15 residues. For the CDR3, the DNA is TGTGCCAGCAGTGCCATCGGGGGGATGAGAGAGACCCAGTACTTC. Its translation: CASSAIGGMRETQYF.

DNA for the CDR3: TGTGCCAGCTCCCCGGGACAGGTCGCAACTAATGAAAAACTGTTTTTT. Encoded protein: CASSPGQVATNEKLFF. J is TRBJ1-4 and V is TRBV18; 8 positions agree with TRBD1. From germline, CDR1 is KGHSH and CDR2 LQKENI. V was pared by 6 bases and J by 0 bases, with 6 bases of the junction left unmatched. This CDR3 spans 16 amino acids.

In this sample, this clone turned up once. This chain uses TRBV19 with TRBJ1-2, with 8 bases fitting TRBD1. Germline-derived CDR1 and CDR2 are LNHDA and SQIVND (reference sequence). The V segment lost 4 bases and the J segment 4 bases; nucleotides outside the gene matches: 8. CDR3 length equals 15 residues. In DNA form, the CDR3 reads TGTGCCAGTAGTAAAGACAGGGGAGTAAGCTATGGCTACACCTTC. Amino acid sequence: CASSKDRGVSYGYTF.

The CDR3 loop is CASSLETGSNQPQHF. In nucleotides, the CDR3 is TGCGCCAGCAGCTTGGAGACAGGTAGCAATCAGCCCCAGCATTTT. V is TRBV5-1 and J is TRBJ1-5, with a tentative D call TRBD1 (6 bases). Trimming left V 0 bases short and J 0 bases short, with 7 bases between. CDR3 length: 15 residues. Germline V gives CDR1 SGHRS, CDR2 YFSETQ.

The chain carries TRBV4-1 and TRBJ2-2, with 13 bases fitting TRBD2. CDR3 length: 19 residues. The germline gives CDR1 MGHRA, CDR2 YSYEKL. V dropped 4 bases and J dropped 3; count of bases not matched to a gene: 11. The chain's CDR3 is CASSPSGTSGAWDTGELFF. The CDR3 DNA is TGCGCCAGCAGCCCCTCCGGGACTAGCGGGGCCTGGGACACCGGGGAGCTGTTTTTT.

This chain connects TRBV7-9 to TRBJ2-3, with D perhaps matching TRBD2 (6 bases). Germline CDR1 SEHNR, CDR2 FQNEAQ (reference sequence). The CDR3 has 14 residues. V dropped 3 bases and J dropped 5 bases, with 12 bases sitting between them. CDR3 region: CASSLGLALDTQYF. DNA for the CDR3: TGTGCCAGCAGCTTGGGGCTAGCGCTAGATACGCAGTATTTT.

The rearrangement links TRBV7-6 to TRBJ2-7; D is ambiguous. The germline V gene has CDR1 SGHVS and CDR2 FNYEAQ. V was pared by 3 bases and J by 3 bases, with 9 bases between. The CDR3 contains 13 residues. CDR3 nucleotide sequence: TGTGCCAGCAGCTTGGTACACCACTACGAGCAGTACTTC. Residues: CASSLVHHYEQYF.

The V gene is TRBV11-2, the J gene TRBJ2-5; 7 positions match TRBD2. V was clipped by 8 bases and J by 5 bases; unmatched bases: 14. Germline CDR1 is SGHAT and CDR2 is FQNNGV. CDR3 length: 15 amino acids. CDR3 amino acids: CASALRRERVETQYF. The CDR3 DNA is TGTGCCAGCGCCCTGAGGCGGGAGAGGGTGGAGACCCAGTACTTC.

A remark on this clone: Given a much more abundant clone one base away, this may be a read error. This chain joins TRBV5-4 and TRBJ2-7; TRBD1 matches 7 bases. CDR1 and CDR2 (germline): SGHNT, YYREEE (reference sequence). Trimming took 2 bases from V and 0 from J; bases not matched to a gene: 5. This CDR3 region has 15 residues. CDR3 DNA: TGTGCCAGCAGCTTAGTACAGGGGCCCTCCTACGAGCAGTACTTC. Translation: CASSLVQGPSYEQYF.

This chain links TRBV29-1 with TRBJ2-2; 7 positions match TRBD2. The length of the CDR3 is 12 residues. The germline V gene encodes CDR1 SQVTM and CDR2 ANQGSEA. V was clipped by 7 bases and J by 1 base; unmatched bases: 0. The CDR3 here is CSGTRNTGELFF. The CDR3 DNA reads TGCAGCGGGACTAGGAACACCGGGGAGCTGTTTTTT.

J is TRBJ1-1 and V is TRBV7-9; tentative D call: TRBD1 (6 bases). The CDR3 loop spans 14 amino acids. Trimming took 8 bases from V and 4 from J, leaving 17 bases between them. The germline V gene has CDR1 SEHNR and CDR2 FQNEAQ (reference sequence). The CDR3 sequence: CASLGGALSTEAFF. The CDR3 DNA reads as TGTGCCAGCCTTGGGGGGGCCTTGAGCACTGAAGCTTTCTTT.

The chain employs TRBV9 and TRBJ2-3; D gene ambiguous. CDR1 is SGDLS and CDR2 is YYNGEE in the germline V gene. The CDR3 consists of 15 residues. Trimming removed 0 bases at V and 1 base at J, with 9 bases between. CDR3 sequence (DNA): TGTGCCAGCAGCGTAGAGTCTAGAGGCACAGATACGCAGTATTTT. Amino acid sequence: CASSVESRGTDTQYF.

About this clone itself: A read error may produce the germline difference seen at one junction end. This sequence joins TRBV7-9 and TRBJ1-1; 7 bases match TRBD1. The length of the CDR3 is 16 residues. The germline V gene has CDR1 SEHNR and CDR2 FQNEAQ (reference sequence). In DNA form, the CDR3 reads TGTTCCAGCAGCTTGCATAAGGGGGCCGGGAACACTGAAGCTTTCTTT. It codes for CSSSLHKGAGNTEAFF.

The chain combines TRBV5-1 with TRBJ2-2; no firm D call. The CDR3 covers 15 residues. V gave up 1 base and J gave up 2 bases, with 9 bases separating them. Germline CDR1 is SGHRS and CDR2 is YFSETQ. The chain's CDR3 is CASSLLVGNTGELFF. Here the CDR3 DNA reads TGCGCCAGCAGCTTGTTAGTGGGCAACACCGGGGAGCTGTTTTTT.

The chain employs TRBV6-5 and TRBJ2-7; 7 bases agree with TRBD2. The CDR3 loop spans 11 amino acids. Germline CDR1 is MNHEY and CDR2 is SVGAGI. The V and J ends lost 10 bases and 3 bases, in that order; junction bases with no gene match: 3. CDR3 loop: CATTGGYEQYF. The CDR3 nucleotides are TGTGCCACCACGGGGGGCTACGAGCAGTACTTC.

The chain recombines TRBV4-2 with TRBJ2-3, with 8 bases matching TRBD1. Germline CDR1 LGHNA, CDR2 YNFKEQ. With V trimmed by 6 bases and J by 2 bases, 7 bases remained unmatched. CDR3 length: 15 residues. The CDR3 DNA reads TGTGCCAGCAGGCCAGGACAGGGTTTCACAGATACGCAGTATTTT. Encoded protein: CASRPGQGFTDTQYF.